A single count supports the clone carrying this T cell receptor (beta chain). This sample is drawn from a study of blood T cell repertoires in COVID-19. Study summary: From T cells, B-cell-depleted T cells, or PBMCs came the material, which was cDNA or gDNA.

Generated by immunoSEQ multiplex PCR, the TCRdb table keeps only in-frame clones and is missing some. The sample has under 350,000 clones; roughly 89% are singletons. V lost 0 bases to trimming and J lost 4 bases, with 15 bases between them. The CDR3 length is 16 residues. Germline CDR1 MGHRA, CDR2 YSYEKL. V is TRBV4-1 and J is TRBJ1-2; D is unresolved. The material sequenced was peripheral blood. The TCR comes from a man in his forties with acute or convalescent COVID-19. CDR3 DNA sequence: TGCGCCAGCAGCCAAGATGGGTCGGGGAGAAGCTATGGCTACACCTTC. Translation gives CASSQDGSGRSYGYTF.